One sample yielded the 20 T cell receptor beta chains listed below, sequenced in a study of blood T cell repertoires in COVID-19. Some clones are missing from TCRdb's copy, which holds only in-frame ones; the method was immunoSEQ multiplex PCR. The data hold fewer than 250,000 clones, with around 85% observed a single time. The specimen was peripheral blood. The source of these receptors is a woman in her fifties or sixties with acute or convalescent COVID-19.

The V and J genes are TRBV7-9 and TRBJ2-7, with TRBD2 matching over 7 bases. The CDR3 contains 15 residues. The junction had 8 bases not matched to a gene; V was cut back by 6 bases and J by 0 bases. Germline V gene sequence: CDR1 SEHNR, CDR2 FQNEAQ (reference sequence). DNA for the CDR3: TGTGCCAGCAGTCCGAGAGGCGGGAGCTCCTACGAGCAGTACTTC. Its translation: CASSPRGGSSYEQYF.

V gene TRBV27 combines with J gene TRBJ1-4, with D unresolved. Germline assignment: CDR1 MNHEY and CDR2 SMNVEV (reference sequence). V was trimmed by 6 bases and J by 0 bases, leaving 14 bases between them. This CDR3 comprises 16 residues. This CDR3 is CASSLLWGATNEKLFF. In nucleotides, the CDR3 is TGTGCCAGCAGCCTGCTTTGGGGAGCAACTAATGAAAAACTGTTTTTT.

The V and J genes are TRBV7-8 and TRBJ2-7, with 11 bases aligning to TRBD2. J was trimmed by 4 bases and V by 3 bases; bases with no gene match: 5. Per germline, CDR1 SGHVS and CDR2 FQNEAQ. This CDR3 contains 15 residues. Written as DNA, the CDR3 is TGTGCCAGCAGCTTGGCACTAGCGGGAGAGTACGAGCAGTACTTC. The encoded protein is CASSLALAGEYEQYF.

The J gene is TRBJ2-1, the V gene TRBV2; D is possibly TRBD2 (6 bases). From germline, CDR1 is SNHLY and CDR2 FYNNEI. This CDR3 spans 15 amino acids. Trimming shortened V by 0 bases and J by 2 bases, and 8 bases separated the two germline ends. The CDR3 DNA is TGTGCCAGCAGTGAAGCGCGGGGAGCCTACAATGAGCAGTTCTTC. Translation: CASSEARGAYNEQFF.

The chain uses TRBV4-3 and TRBJ1-2; 9 bases fit TRBD1. This CDR3 spans 12 amino acids. Germline CDR1 and CDR2: LGHNA and YSLEER. Trimming removed 3 bases from V and 8 bases from J; junction bases left unmatched: 1. The CDR3 spells CASSQDRGGYTF. The CDR3 DNA sequence: TGCGCCAGCAGCCAGGACAGGGGCGGCTACACCTTC.

The genes are TRBV7-9 and TRBJ2-1; TRBD2 matches 10 bases. J lost 3 bases, V lost 7 bases, and 3 bases had no gene match. Germline V CDR1 and CDR2: SEHNR, FQNEAQ (reference sequence). This CDR3 spans 14 amino acids. CDR3 loop: CASTWTSGYNEQFF. The CDR3 DNA sequence: TGTGCCAGCACCTGGACTAGCGGCTACAATGAGCAGTTCTTC.

The rearrangement uses TRBV7-3 and TRBJ2-3; 9 bases line up with TRBD2. The CDR3 loop spans 17 amino acids. The V segment lost 2 bases and the J segment 3 bases; nucleotides outside the gene matches: 9. Germline CDR1 is SGHTA and CDR2 is FQGTGA. CDR3 residues: CASSLFGSAGGTDTQYF. CDR3 nucleotide sequence: TGTGCCAGCAGCTTATTCGGGTCAGCGGGGGGAACAGATACGCAGTATTTT.

The CDR3 coding sequence is TGTGCCAGCAGCCTAACGGGGGGAGACTACAATGAGCAGTTCTTC. Translation: CASSLTGGDYNEQFF. V and J are TRBV11-2 and TRBJ2-1, with 7 bases identical to TRBD2. Germline V CDR1 and CDR2: SGHAT, FQNNGV. This CDR3 contains 15 residues. Trimming took 5 bases from V and 3 from J; bases not matched to a gene: 7. Combining the CDR3 with reference TRBV11-2 and TRBJ2-1 gives the whole variable domain EAGVAQSPRYKIIEKRQSVAFWCNPISGHATLYWYQQILGQGPKLLIQFQNNGVVDDSQLPKDRFSAERLKGVDSTLKIQPAKLEDSAVYLCASSLTGGDYNEQFFGPGTRLTVL.

This chain connects TRBV6-5 to TRBJ2-6; D not resolved. The CDR3 has 15 residues. The V and J ends lost 4 bases and 4 bases respectively, with 11 bases between them. Per the germline V gene, CDR1 is MNHEY and CDR2 is SVGAGI. CDR3 amino acids: CASSSHYSGANVLTF. Written as DNA, the CDR3 is TGTGCCAGCAGTTCTCACTATTCCGGGGCCAACGTCCTGACTTTC.

This chain joins TRBV28 and TRBJ2-5, with a weak D call TRBD2 (5 bases). The V end lost 3 bases, the J end lost 5 bases, and 13 bases lay between the germline ends. The germline CDR1 and CDR2 sequences are MDHEN and SYDVKM. The length of the CDR3 is 14 residues. Written as DNA, the CDR3 is TGTGCCAGCAGTTTGGTACGGGGTCGGGAGACCCAGTACTTC. Translation: CASSLVRGRETQYF.

The V gene is TRBV30, the J gene TRBJ1-2; a weak D match, TRBD1 (6 bases). Germline V CDR1 and CDR2: GTSNPN, SVGIG (reference sequence). The CDR3 contains 14 residues. V was clipped by 5 bases and J by 0 bases, with 13 bases between them. The CDR3 region is CAWATGSTNYGYTF. The CDR3 DNA reads TGTGCCTGGGCGACAGGCAGTACTAACTATGGCTACACCTTC.

The chain has TRBV20-1 and TRBJ1-1, with a weak D call TRBD1 (6 bases). V lost 3 bases, J lost 4 bases, and 15 bases lay in between. This CDR3 is built from 14 residues. Germline V gene data show CDR1 as DFQATT and CDR2 as SNEGSKA (reference sequence). CDR3 residues: CSASDGGGSTEAFF. CDR3 bases: TGCAGTGCTAGTGACGGGGGCGGGAGCACTGAAGCTTTCTTT.

This rearrangement joins TRBV5-1 to TRBJ1-1; no reliable D call. The CDR3 length is 13 residues. Trimming pared 0 bases from V and 10 bases from J, leaving 13 bases between. Germline V gives CDR1 SGHRS, CDR2 YFSETQ. The CDR3 is CASSLGEPPGAFF. The CDR3 region has the DNA TGCGCCAGCAGCTTGGGGGAGCCACCGGGAGCTTTCTTT.

J is TRBJ2-2 and V is TRBV4-3; tentatively, D is TRBD2 (5 bases). Germline V gives CDR1 LGHNA, CDR2 YSLEER. Trimming took 2 bases from V and 6 from J, leaving 22 bases between them. The CDR3 spans 18 residues. The CDR3 DNA is TGCGCCAGCAGCCAAAGAAGAACGGGAACAAGTATAGCCGGGGAGCTGTTTTTT. Its protein is CASSQRRTGTSIAGELFF.

This clone was counted between two and nine times. This rearrangement joins TRBV19 to TRBJ2-1; 9 positions agree with TRBD2. CDR1 is LNHDA and CDR2 is SQIVND in the germline V gene (reference sequence). V dropped 6 bases and J dropped 14; count of bases not matched to a gene: 11. The CDR3 sequence is 13 residues long. The CDR3 spells CASSPTSGEIEFF. The CDR3, as DNA: TGTGCCAGTAGCCCGACTAGCGGAGAAATAGAGTTCTTC.

The J gene is TRBJ2-7, the V gene TRBV29-1, with D possibly matching TRBD1 (6 bases). V was shortened by 5 bases and J by 3 bases, with 14 bases between the two germline ends. The CDR3 sequence is 13 residues long. Germline V lookup: CDR1 SQVTM, CDR2 ANQGSEA. The CDR3 DNA follows: TGCAGCGTTTGGGGACAAAGTGGCTACGAGCAGTACTTC. This sequence encodes CSVWGQSGYEQYF.

The chain combines TRBV27 with TRBJ1-6, with D perhaps matching TRBD1 (6 bases). This CDR3 has 15 amino acids. V shed 6 bases and J shed 6 bases, with 15 bases lying between them. Germline V lookup: CDR1 MNHEY, CDR2 SMNVEV (reference sequence). Here the CDR3 DNA reads TGTGCCAGCAGGCCAGGCGGGGGGCGTAATTCACCCCTCCACTTT. Encoded protein: CASRPGGGRNSPLHF.

This clone was observed a few times. The genes are TRBV7-8 and TRBJ2-2, with 8 bases that match TRBD2. The CDR3 consists of 14 residues. V was pared by 10 bases and J by 4 bases, with 8 bases of the junction left unmatched. In germline, CDR1 is SGHVS, CDR2 FQNEAQ. CDR3 in DNA: TGTGCCACATCCGGGACTAGACTCACCGGGGAGCTGTTTTTT. This translates into CATSGTRLTGELFF.

The chain joins TRBV5-1 to TRBJ1-1; 9 bases match TRBD1. Looked up from germline, CDR1 is SGHRS and CDR2 is YFSETQ. There are 14 residues in the CDR3. The V and J ends lost 3 bases and 6 bases, in that order; junction bases with no gene match: 6. The CDR3 bases are TGCGCCAGCAGCTGGGGGACAGGGCGCCCTGAAGCTTTCTTT. It specifies CASSWGTGRPEAFF. Supplemented by reference TRBV5-1 and TRBJ1-1, the full variable domain reads KAGVTQTPRYLIKTRGQQVTLSCSPISGHRSVSWYQQTPGQGLQFLFEYFSETQRNKGNFPGRFSGRQFSNSRSEMNVSTLELGDSALYLCASSWGTGRPEAFFGQGTRLTVV.

This chain joins TRBV5-1 and TRBJ2-3; TRBD2 agrees at 7 bases. In germline, CDR1 is SGHRS, CDR2 YFSETQ. The CDR3 consists of 15 residues. The trim removed 4 bases at V and 3 bases at J, leaving 8 bases unmatched. The CDR3 protein is CASSLRSGDTDTQYF. As DNA, the CDR3 is TGCGCCAGCAGCCTCAGGAGCGGGGATACAGATACGCAGTATTTT.